This T cell receptor (beta chain) was profiled in a study of human T cells and chemical hapten exposure. Germline CDR1 and CDR2: PRHDT and FYEKMQ (reference sequence). V was shortened by 2 bases and J by 3 bases, with 9 bases between the two germline ends. The CDR3 is 14 amino acids. The time point here: pre-sensitization, week 0. As to treatment: therapeutic diphenylcyclopropenone sensitization with weekly scalp DPC. Someone pulled total RNA out of unfractionated whole blood. Notes on the study in general: The presence of alopecia in the donors means their immune response may differ from healthy people's. The study found expanded TCRs formed significantly more large CDR3 similarity clusters than controls.

Each cDNA molecule in the library carried unique molecular identifiers. TCRdb reprocessed the RACE reads with MiXCR, giving one entry per CDR3 protein. The data contain 250,000 or so distinct CDR3 sequences, roughly 8.9% of them singletons. This clonotype was observed at least ten times. Its antigen is unidentified. The chain has TRBV13 and TRBJ2-3; D unclear. This specimen was whole blood, taken in connection with sensitization to the hapten diphenylcyclopropenone (DPC). This receptor was taken from a woman aged 40-49 years with alopecia areata. Some clones in this sample may be carry-over from other donors' samples. The CDR3 DNA reads TGTGCCAGCAGCTTAACGGGTGTTACAGATACGCAGTATTTT. Translation: CASSLTGVTDTQYF.